These 32 T cell receptor beta chains were sequenced from one sample in a study of ipilimumab plus nivolumab after autologous stem cell transplantation. The table came from immunoSEQ multiplex PCR; TCRdb's copy has only in-frame clones and leaves some out. The profile shows tens of thousands of clones, around 83% of them singletons. The specimen was PBMCs, collected in a trial of ipilimumab plus nivolumab as post-transplant consolidation. Receptor source: a male donor with diffuse large B-cell lymphoma.

This clone showed up just a few times. The V gene is TRBV6-1, the J gene TRBJ2-7; weak D call: TRBD2 (5 bases). The CDR3 length is 15 residues. With 3 bases removed from V and 0 bases from J, the gap between germline ends came to 12 bases. Germline CDR1 reads MNHNS; CDR2 reads SASEGT. Here the CDR3 reads CASSDQRRLSYEQYF. In DNA form, the CDR3 reads TGTGCCAGCAGTGACCAGCGGCGCCTCTCCTACGAGCAGTACTTC.

This clone was recorded a few times. The chain links TRBV7-2 to TRBJ2-5, with 8 bases matching TRBD2. The CDR3 consists of 14 residues. Germline V gene lookup returns CDR1 SGHTA and CDR2 FQGNSA. The V and J ends lost 3 bases and 6 bases, in that order; junction bases with no gene match: 6. CDR3 protein: CASSFPPGGKTQYF. The DNA of the CDR3 is TGTGCCAGCAGCTTCCCTCCGGGGGGGAAGACCCAGTACTTC.

This clone was recorded a few times. The V call is TRBV28, the J call TRBJ2-7, with D perhaps matching TRBD1 (6 bases). CDR3 length equals 14 residues. V lost 4 bases to trimming and J lost 5 bases, with 15 bases between them. From germline, CDR1 is MDHEN and CDR2 SYDVKM. This CDR3 is CASSSAQQGHEQYF. The CDR3 coding sequence is TGTGCCAGCAGTTCGGCCCAACAGGGTCACGAGCAGTACTTC.

The rearrangement joins TRBV18 to TRBJ2-5; D gene unclear. V lost 2 bases to trimming and J lost 5 bases, with 9 bases between them. The germline CDR1 and CDR2 sequences are KGHSH and LQKENI. The CDR3 contains 13 residues. CDR3 nucleotides: TGTGCCAGCTCACCAGCGGATGATGAGACCCAGTACTTC. Translation gives CASSPADDETQYF.

This clone appeared once. The CDR3 sequence is CAWSVPTDGWNTEAFF. CDR3 coding DNA: TGTGCCTGGAGTGTACCCACGGACGGATGGAACACTGAAGCTTTCTTT. The chain recombines TRBV30 with TRBJ1-1; the D is unclear. The germline CDR1 and CDR2 sequences are GTSNPN and SVGIG (reference sequence). CDR3 length: 16 residues. V gave up 0 bases and J gave up 1 base, with 15 bases separating them.

This sequence joins TRBV6-1 and TRBJ1-1; 10 nucleotides line up with TRBD1. The V segment lost 2 bases and the J segment 10 bases; nucleotides outside the gene matches: 7. The germline gives CDR1 MNHNS, CDR2 SASEGT. This CDR3 has 14 amino acids. The chain's CDR3 is CASSESGTGEGAFF. For the CDR3, the DNA is TGTGCCAGCAGTGAATCCGGGACAGGGGAAGGAGCTTTCTTT.

The gene calls are TRBV11-2 and TRBJ2-3; 8 positions agree with TRBD2. This CDR3 contains 16 residues. The germline gives CDR1 SGHAT, CDR2 FQNNGV. V was clipped by 6 bases and J by 2 bases; unmatched bases: 10. CDR3 nucleotide sequence: TGTGCCAGCAGATCAGGGGTAGCGGGGATCACAGATACGCAGTATTTT. Protein sequence: CASRSGVAGITDTQYF.

The V and J genes are TRBV4-2 and TRBJ1-6; no firm D call. The germline CDR1 and CDR2 sequences are LGHNA and YNFKEQ. The germline V and J ends were trimmed by 1 base and 10 bases, with 14 bases remaining between them. This CDR3 contains 15 residues. CDR3 sequence reads: CASSQGSGVQSPLHF. The DNA for the CDR3 is TGTGCCAGCAGCCAAGGTTCCGGGGTTCAGTCACCCCTCCACTTT.

The chain couples TRBV5-8 to TRBJ2-5; TRBD2 might be the D (5 bases). The CDR3 length is 14 residues. Between the trimmed V and J ends, which lost 3 bases and 7 bases, there was a span of 16 bases. Germline V gene lookup returns CDR1 SGHTS and CDR2 YDEGEE. CDR3 nucleotides: TGTGCCAGCAGCTCGGGGTCGCGCGAAGGGACCCAGTACTTC. It specifies CASSSGSREGTQYF.

The J gene is TRBJ2-3, the V gene TRBV4-3, with 9 bases lining up with TRBD2. Germline loops: CDR1 LGHNA, CDR2 YSLEER. The CDR3 runs 15 residues. After removal of 5 bases from V and 2 bases from J, the junction contained 5 bases not matched to a gene. For the CDR3, the DNA is TGCGCCAGCAGCTACCAGCGGGGGGACACAGATACGCAGTATTTT. It specifies CASSYQRGDTDTQYF.

This clone was counted a few times. This chain connects TRBV19 to TRBJ1-5; D not certain. The CDR3 contains 13 residues. Germline V CDR1 and CDR2: LNHDA, SQIVND (reference sequence). The V end was cut by 3 bases, the J end by 5 bases, with 8 bases between. As DNA, the CDR3 is TGTGCCAGTAGTATCAAAGCCTATCAGCCCCAGCATTTT. Protein: CASSIKAYQPQHF.

The chain combines TRBV2 with TRBJ1-5; a weak D match, TRBD1 (6 bases). The CDR3 runs 14 residues. Germline V gene lookup returns CDR1 SNHLY and CDR2 FYNNEI. V was pared by 5 bases and J by 0 bases, with 8 bases between. The CDR3 is CASSTGSSNQPQHF. DNA of the CDR3: TGTGCCAGCAGTACAGGGAGTAGCAATCAGCCCCAGCATTTT.

The rearrangement joins TRBV9 to TRBJ2-5, with 13 bases fitting TRBD2. Per germline, CDR1 SGDLS and CDR2 YYNGEE. This CDR3 contains 15 residues. Trimming removed 2 bases from V and 5 bases from J; junction bases left unmatched: 3. CDR3 DNA: TGTGCCAGCAGCGTCGGACTAGCGGGGGTTGAGACCCAGTACTTC. This codes for CASSVGLAGVETQYF.

CDR3 amino acids: CASSLSGSAIGFF. Written as DNA, the CDR3 is TGTGCCAGCAGCCTGAGCGGGTCCGCTATAGGCTTTTTT. V is TRBV7-9 and J is TRBJ1-4; D not certain. V was shortened by 5 bases and J by 17 bases, with 21 bases between the two germline ends. The CDR3 has 13 residues. Germline loops: CDR1 SEHNR, CDR2 FQNEAQ (reference sequence).

This clone turned up a few times. This rearrangement joins TRBV19 to TRBJ2-1, with 8 bases aligning to TRBD1. With V trimmed by 2 bases and J by 6 bases, 9 bases remained unmatched. Germline CDR1 and CDR2: LNHDA and SQIVND (reference sequence). The CDR3 covers 16 residues. In DNA form, the CDR3 reads TGTGCCAGTAGTATAAGCTGGCAGGGGGCTCGCAATGAGCAGTTCTTC. This encodes CASSISWQGARNEQFF.

This clone was counted between two and nine times. The chain employs TRBV14 and TRBJ2-2; a weak D match, TRBD2 (6 bases). Germline CDR1 SGHDN, CDR2 FVKESK. V was clipped by 2 bases and J by 5 bases, with 9 bases between them. This CDR3 is 14 amino acids long. The CDR3 DNA is TGTGCCAGCAGCCAACTCCGGGGGACCGGGGAGCTGTTTTTT. It specifies CASSQLRGTGELFF.

J is TRBJ2-2 and V is TRBV7-2; possible D gene TRBD2, 6 bases. The CDR3 has 17 amino acids. V dropped 7 bases and J dropped 4 bases, with 22 bases sitting between them. The germline V gene has CDR1 SGHTA and CDR2 FQGNSA. CDR3 amino acids: CASTTYPIGGSTGELFF. For the CDR3, the DNA is TGTGCCAGCACCACTTACCCAATCGGGGGAAGCACCGGGGAGCTGTTTTTT.

The chain recombines TRBV28 with TRBJ1-2; perhaps TRBD1 as D (5 bases). The CDR3 has 12 residues. V lost 11 bases and J lost 8, with 18 bases in between. Germline CDR1 and CDR2: MDHEN and SYDVKM. CDR3 sequence (DNA): TGTGCCGGACATTCCTCGGATCGGGGCTACACCTTC. It translates to CAGHSSDRGYTF.

J is TRBJ1-1 and V is TRBV5-1; D not certain. This CDR3 is built from 15 residues. V lost 4 bases to trimming and J lost 0 bases, with 13 bases between them. Germline V gene lookup returns CDR1 SGHRS and CDR2 YFSETQ. CDR3 region: CASSPGGQVNTEAFF. The CDR3 bases are TGCGCCAGCAGCCCTGGAGGGCAGGTGAACACTGAAGCTTTCTTT.

This CDR3 reads CASSLKGGGETQYF. CDR3 nucleotide sequence: TGTGCCAGCAGCTTAAAAGGGGGTGGGGAGACCCAGTACTTC. This rearrangement joins TRBV5-4 to TRBJ2-5; D possibly corresponds to TRBD1 (6 bases). The CDR3 length is 14 residues. Germline CDR1 SGHNT, CDR2 YYREEE (reference sequence). V lost 2 bases and J lost 5, with 13 bases in between.

This rearrangement joins TRBV5-6 to TRBJ2-2; no clear D gene. Trimming removed 2 bases from V and 13 bases from J, with 6 bases in between. The CDR3 sequence is 10 residues long. In germline, CDR1 is SGHDT, CDR2 YYEEEE. The CDR3 bases are TGTGCCAGCAGCTTATTTGGGCTGTTTTTT. Encoded protein: CASSLFGLFF.

The genes are TRBV19 and TRBJ1-2; 7 bases are shared with TRBD1. The ends lost 4 bases at V and 4 bases at J; junction bases unmatched: 6. Germline lookup yields CDR1 LNHDA and CDR2 SQIVND (reference sequence). The CDR3 extends over 14 amino acids. CDR3 in DNA: TGTGCCAGTAGTACCTGGACAGGCATCTATGGCTACACCTTC. This encodes CASSTWTGIYGYTF.

The chain is built from TRBV7-8 and TRBJ1-2; tentatively, D is TRBD1 (5 bases). V dropped 3 bases and J dropped 7 bases, with 12 bases sitting between them. CDR1 is SGHVS and CDR2 is FQNEAQ in the germline V gene. There are 13 residues in the CDR3. The CDR3 nucleotides read TGTGCCAGCAGCTTGACTCGGGACCTTGGCTACACCTTC. It is translated as CASSLTRDLGYTF. Variable domain in full (rest from reference TRBV7-8 and TRBJ1-2): GAGVSQSPRYKVAKRGQDVALRCDPISGHVSLFWYQQALGQGPEFLTYFQNEAQLDKSGLPSDRFFAERPEGSVSTLKIQRTQQEDSAVYLCASSLTRDLGYTFGSGTRLTVV.

V gene TRBV11-2 combines with J gene TRBJ2-5, with 10 positions matching TRBD1. Germline CDR1 is SGHAT and CDR2 is FQNNGV. The ends lost 4 bases at V and 5 bases at J; junction bases unmatched: 4. The CDR3 spans 14 residues. The CDR3 loop reads CASSSDRGLETQYF. DNA of the CDR3: TGTGCCAGCAGCTCGGACAGGGGGTTGGAGACCCAGTACTTC. Full variable domain (remainder filled in from reference TRBV11-2 and TRBJ2-5): EAGVAQSPRYKIIEKRQSVAFWCNPISGHATLYWYQQILGQGPKLLIQFQNNGVVDDSQLPKDRFSAERLKGVDSTLKIQPAKLEDSAVYLCASSSDRGLETQYFGPGTRLLVL.

This clone is medium-sized. The rearrangement links TRBV4-3 to TRBJ2-7; D might be TRBD1 (5 bases). CDR1 and CDR2 from the germline V gene are LGHNA and YSLEER. This CDR3 is built from 15 residues. Trimming removed 0 bases from V and 2 bases from J, with 11 bases in between. CDR3: CASSQDTWTPYEQYF. The CDR3 DNA sequence: TGCGCCAGCAGCCAAGATACTTGGACACCCTACGAGCAGTACTTC.

V is TRBV5-1 and J is TRBJ2-5, with a possible D match to TRBD2 (6 bases). The germline V and J ends were trimmed by 5 bases and 5 bases, with 13 bases remaining between them. Germline V gene data show CDR1 as SGHRS and CDR2 as YFSETQ. CDR3 length: 13 residues. The CDR3 loop is CASRDPGGETQYF. The CDR3 bases are TGCGCCAGCAGGGACCCCGGAGGGGAGACCCAGTACTTC.

The J gene is TRBJ2-3, the V gene TRBV2; 7 bases line up with TRBD2. This CDR3 is 12 amino acids long. Germline assignment: CDR1 SNHLY and CDR2 FYNNEI. The ends lost 8 bases at V and 7 bases at J; junction bases unmatched: 6. The CDR3 DNA reads as TGTGCCAGCGGGGGGGACGGCTATACGCAGTATTTT. Amino acid sequence: CASGGDGYTQYF.

A single count supports this clone. This rearrangement joins TRBV6-6 to TRBJ2-5; 8 positions agree with TRBD1. The end of the DNA aligns better with TRBJ2-7, so the J call may be wrong. The CDR3 runs 15 residues. Germline CDR1 and CDR2: MNHNY and SVGAGI (reference sequence). The CDR3 region is CASSPGQGYSYEQYF. The CDR3 DNA reads TGTGCCAGCAGCCCTGGACAGGGTTACTCCTACGAGCAGTACTTC.

V gene TRBV4-1 combines with J gene TRBJ1-2; D is perhaps TRBD1 (6 bases). Germline V gene data show CDR1 as MGHRA and CDR2 as YSYEKL. The CDR3 runs to 14 residues. Trimming removed 1 base from V and 6 bases from J, with 12 bases in between. CDR3 region: CASSQGGHVDGYTF. DNA for the CDR3: TGCGCCAGCAGCCAAGGGGGGCACGTCGATGGCTACACCTTC.

The rearrangement joins TRBV7-9 to TRBJ1-3; possibly TRBD1 for D (5 bases). The CDR3 spans 10 residues. Germline V gene lookup returns CDR1 SEHNR and CDR2 FQNEAQ (reference sequence). The CDR3 here is CAEGLNTIYF. CDR3 nucleotide sequence: TGTGCTGAGGGGTTAAACACCATATATTTT.

V usage is TRBV6-5 and J usage is TRBJ2-5; a possible D gene is TRBD2 (6 bases). Trimming shortened V by 2 bases and J by 5 bases, and 12 bases separated the two germline ends. Germline V gene sequence: CDR1 MNHEY, CDR2 SVGAGI. CDR3 length: 14 amino acids. The CDR3 nucleotides are TGTGCCAGCAGTTACCCGGGGAGCGGGGAGACCCAGTACTTC. It is translated as CASSYPGSGETQYF.

The chain links TRBV4-3 to TRBJ2-7; possible D gene TRBD2, 5 bases. The CDR3 spans 15 residues. Between the trimmed V and J ends, which lost 1 base and 3 bases, there was a span of 13 bases. CDR1 and CDR2 (germline): LGHNA, YSLEER. The CDR3 DNA reads TGCGCCAGCAGCCAAGCGGGGTCACCTAACTACGAGCAGTACTTC. Amino acid sequence: CASSQAGSPNYEQYF.